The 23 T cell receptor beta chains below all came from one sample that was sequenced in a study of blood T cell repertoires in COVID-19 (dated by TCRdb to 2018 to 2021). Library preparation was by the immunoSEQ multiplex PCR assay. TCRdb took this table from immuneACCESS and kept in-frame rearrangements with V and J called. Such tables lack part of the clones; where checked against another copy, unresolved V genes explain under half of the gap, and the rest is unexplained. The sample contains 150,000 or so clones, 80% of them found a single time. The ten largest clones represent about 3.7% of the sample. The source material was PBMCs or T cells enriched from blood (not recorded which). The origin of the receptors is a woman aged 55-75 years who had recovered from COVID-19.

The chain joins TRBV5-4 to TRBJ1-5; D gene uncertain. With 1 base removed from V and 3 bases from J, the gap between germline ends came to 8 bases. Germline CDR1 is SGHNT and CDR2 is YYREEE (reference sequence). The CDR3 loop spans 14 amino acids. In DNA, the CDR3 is TGTGCCAGCAGCTTGCCGGGGTACAATCAGCCCCAGCATTTT. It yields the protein CASSLPGYNQPQHF.

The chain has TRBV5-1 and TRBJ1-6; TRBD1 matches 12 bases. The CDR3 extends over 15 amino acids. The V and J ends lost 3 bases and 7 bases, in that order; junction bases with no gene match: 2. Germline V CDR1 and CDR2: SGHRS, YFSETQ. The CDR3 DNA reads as TGCGCCAGCAGCTCGGGACAGGGGGCAAATTCACCCCTCCACTTT. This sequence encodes CASSSGQGANSPLHF.

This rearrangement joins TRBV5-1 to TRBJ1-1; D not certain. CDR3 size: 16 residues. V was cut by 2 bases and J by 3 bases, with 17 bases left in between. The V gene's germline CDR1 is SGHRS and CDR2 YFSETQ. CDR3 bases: TGCGCCAGCAGCTTTATATCCGGCACGCGGGACACTGAAGCTTTCTTT. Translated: CASSFISGTRDTEAFF. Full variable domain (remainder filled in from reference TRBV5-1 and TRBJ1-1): KAGVTQTPRYLIKTRGQQVTLSCSPISGHRSVSWYQQTPGQGLQFLFEYFSETQRNKGNFPGRFSGRQFSNSRSEMNVSTLELGDSALYLCASSFISGTRDTEAFFGQGTRLTVV.

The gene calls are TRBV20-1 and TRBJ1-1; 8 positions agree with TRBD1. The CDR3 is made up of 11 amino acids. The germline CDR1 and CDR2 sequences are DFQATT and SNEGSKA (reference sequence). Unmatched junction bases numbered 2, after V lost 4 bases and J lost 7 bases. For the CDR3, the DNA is TGCAGTGCTACAGGGGGCGTTGAAGCTTTCTTT. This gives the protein CSATGGVEAFF.

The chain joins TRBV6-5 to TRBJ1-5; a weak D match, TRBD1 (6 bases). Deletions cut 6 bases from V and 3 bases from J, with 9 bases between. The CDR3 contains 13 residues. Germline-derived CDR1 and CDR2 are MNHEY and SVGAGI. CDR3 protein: CASRRQDNQPQHF. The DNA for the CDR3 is TGTGCCAGCAGACGACAGGACAATCAGCCCCAGCATTTT.

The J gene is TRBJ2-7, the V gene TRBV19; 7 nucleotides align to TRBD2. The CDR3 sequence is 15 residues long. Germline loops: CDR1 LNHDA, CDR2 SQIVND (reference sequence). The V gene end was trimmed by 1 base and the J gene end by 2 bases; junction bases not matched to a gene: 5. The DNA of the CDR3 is TGTGCCAGTAGTATAGCGGGGGGTACGGCCTACGAGCAGTACTTC. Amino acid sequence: CASSIAGGTAYEQYF.

The CDR3 DNA reads as TGTGCCAGCAGTTTCAGGGGATCGGGCACTGAAGCTTTCTTT. As protein: CASSFRGSGTEAFF. V and J are TRBV6-5 and TRBJ1-1; tentatively, D is TRBD1 (6 bases). The V end lost 4 bases, the J end lost 4 bases, and 13 bases lay between the germline ends. In germline, CDR1 is MNHEY, CDR2 SVGAGI. CDR3 size: 14 residues.

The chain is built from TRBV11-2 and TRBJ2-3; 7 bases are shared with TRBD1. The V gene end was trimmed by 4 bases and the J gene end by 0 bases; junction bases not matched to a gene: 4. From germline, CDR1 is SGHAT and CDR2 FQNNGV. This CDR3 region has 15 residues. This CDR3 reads CASSWRTGSTDTQYF. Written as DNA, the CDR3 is TGTGCCAGCAGCTGGCGGACAGGTAGCACAGATACGCAGTATTTT.

This chain's CDR3 is CASSFRGYEQFF. In DNA form, the CDR3 reads TGTGCCAGCAGCTTCAGGGGATATGAGCAGTTCTTC. J is TRBJ2-1 and V is TRBV7-2; weak D call: TRBD1 (6 bases). From germline, CDR1 is SGHTA and CDR2 FQGNSA. Between the trimmed V and J ends, which lost 3 bases and 8 bases, there was a span of 8 bases. This CDR3 has 12 residues.

CDR3 amino acids: CASSLDRMNTEAFF. For the CDR3, the DNA is TGTGCCAGCAGCTTGGACAGGATGAACACTGAAGCTTTCTTT. J is TRBJ1-1 and V is TRBV3-1 (or the pseudogene TRBV3-2), with 7 bases lining up with TRBD1. The CDR3 is made up of 14 amino acids. V lost 5 bases to trimming and J lost 0 bases; unmatched junction nucleotides: 3. The germline gives CDR1 LGHDT, CDR2 YNNKEL (reference sequence).

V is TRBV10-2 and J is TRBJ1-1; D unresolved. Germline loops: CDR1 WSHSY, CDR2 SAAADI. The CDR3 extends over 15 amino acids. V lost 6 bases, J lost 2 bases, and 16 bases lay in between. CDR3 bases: TGCGCCAGCAGGGATGGTGTTCGGGAAAACACTGAAGCTTTCTTT. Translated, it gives CASRDGVRENTEAFF.

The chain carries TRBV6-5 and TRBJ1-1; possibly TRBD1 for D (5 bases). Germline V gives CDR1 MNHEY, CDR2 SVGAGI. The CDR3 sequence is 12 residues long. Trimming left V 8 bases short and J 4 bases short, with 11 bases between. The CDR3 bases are TGTGCCAGCCACCCCGGGGGCACTGAAGCTTTCTTT. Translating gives CASHPGGTEAFF.

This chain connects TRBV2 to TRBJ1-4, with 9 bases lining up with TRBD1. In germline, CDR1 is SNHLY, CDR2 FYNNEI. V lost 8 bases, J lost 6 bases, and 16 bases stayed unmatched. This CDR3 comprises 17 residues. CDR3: CASLLTLSGTGHEKLFF. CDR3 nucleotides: TGTGCCAGCTTACTCACCTTATCCGGGACAGGGCATGAAAAACTGTTTTTT. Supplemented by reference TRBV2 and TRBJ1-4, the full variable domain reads EPEVTQTPSHQVTQMGQEVILRCVPISNHLYFYWYRQILGQKVEFLVSFYNNEISEKSEIFDDQFSVERPDGSNFTLKIRSTKLEDSAMYFCASLLTLSGTGHEKLFFGSGTQLSVL.

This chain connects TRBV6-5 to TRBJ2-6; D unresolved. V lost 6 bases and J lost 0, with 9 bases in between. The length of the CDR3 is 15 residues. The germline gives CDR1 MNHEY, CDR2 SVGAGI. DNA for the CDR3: TGTGCCAGCAGGAGCACAGTCTCTGGGGCCAACGTCCTGACTTTC. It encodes CASRSTVSGANVLTF.

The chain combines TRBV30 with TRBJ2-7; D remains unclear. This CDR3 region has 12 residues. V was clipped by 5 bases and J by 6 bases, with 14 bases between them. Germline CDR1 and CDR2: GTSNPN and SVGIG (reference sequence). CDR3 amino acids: CAWYHSPGEQYF. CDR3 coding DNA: TGTGCCTGGTACCACTCGCCCGGCGAGCAGTACTTC.

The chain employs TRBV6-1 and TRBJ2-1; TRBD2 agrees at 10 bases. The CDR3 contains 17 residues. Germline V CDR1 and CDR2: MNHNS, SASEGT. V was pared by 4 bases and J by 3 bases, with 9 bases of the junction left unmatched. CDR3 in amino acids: CASSAGLAVPDYNEQFF. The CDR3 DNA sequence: TGTGCCAGCAGTGCCGGACTAGCGGTTCCTGACTACAATGAGCAGTTCTTC.

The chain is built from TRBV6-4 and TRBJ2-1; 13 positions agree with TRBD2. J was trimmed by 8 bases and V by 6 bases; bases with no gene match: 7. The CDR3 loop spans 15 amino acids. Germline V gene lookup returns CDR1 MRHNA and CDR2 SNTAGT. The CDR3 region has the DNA TGTGCCAGCAGCGCAACTAGCGGGGGGGCGCATGAGCAGTTCTTC. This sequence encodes CASSATSGGAHEQFF.

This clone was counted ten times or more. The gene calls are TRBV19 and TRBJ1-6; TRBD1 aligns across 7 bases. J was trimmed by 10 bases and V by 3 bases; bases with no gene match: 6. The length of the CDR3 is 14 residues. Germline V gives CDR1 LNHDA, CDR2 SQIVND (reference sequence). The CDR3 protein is CASSIPGTASPLHF. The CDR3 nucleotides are TGTGCCAGTAGTATCCCGGGGACAGCCTCACCCCTCCACTTT. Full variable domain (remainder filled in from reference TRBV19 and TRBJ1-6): DGGITQSPKYLFRKEGQNVTLSCEQNLNHDAMYWYRQDPGQGLRLIYYSQIVNDFQKGDIAEGYSVSREKKESFPLTVTSAQKNPTAFYLCASSIPGTASPLHFGNGTRLTVT.

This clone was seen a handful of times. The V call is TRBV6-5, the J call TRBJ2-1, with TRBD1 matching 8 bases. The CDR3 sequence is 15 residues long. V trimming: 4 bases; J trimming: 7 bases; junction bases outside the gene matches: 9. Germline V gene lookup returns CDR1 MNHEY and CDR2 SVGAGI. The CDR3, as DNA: TGTGCCAGCAGTTCGGACAGGGAAACAAGGAATGAGCAGTTCTTC. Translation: CASSSDRETRNEQFF.

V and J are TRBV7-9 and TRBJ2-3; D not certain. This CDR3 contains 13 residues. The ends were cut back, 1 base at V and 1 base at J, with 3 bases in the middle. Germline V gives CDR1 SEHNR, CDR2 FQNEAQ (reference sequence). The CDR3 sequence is CASSLGGTDTQYF. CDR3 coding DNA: TGTGCCAGCAGCTTAGGAGGCACAGATACGCAGTATTTT.

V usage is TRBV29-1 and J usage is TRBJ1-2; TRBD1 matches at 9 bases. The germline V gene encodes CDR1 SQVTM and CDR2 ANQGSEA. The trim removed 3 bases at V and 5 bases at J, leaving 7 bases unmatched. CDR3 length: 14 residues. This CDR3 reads CSVDRAGQGYGYTF. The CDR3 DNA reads TGCAGCGTTGATCGGGCGGGACAGGGTTATGGCTACACCTTC. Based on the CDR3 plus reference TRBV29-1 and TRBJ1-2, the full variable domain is SAVISQKPSRDICQRGTSLTIQCQVDSQVTMMFWYRQQPGQSLTLIATANQGSEATYESGFVIDKFPISRPNLTFSTLTVSNMSPEDSSIYLCSVDRAGQGYGYTFGSGTRLTVV.

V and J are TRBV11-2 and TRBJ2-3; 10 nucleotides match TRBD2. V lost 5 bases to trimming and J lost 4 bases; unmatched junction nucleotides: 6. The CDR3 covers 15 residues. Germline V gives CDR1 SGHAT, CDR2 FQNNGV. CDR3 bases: TGTGCCAGCAGCCTCAGCGGGGGGGCCCCAGATACGCAGTATTTT. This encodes CASSLSGGAPDTQYF.

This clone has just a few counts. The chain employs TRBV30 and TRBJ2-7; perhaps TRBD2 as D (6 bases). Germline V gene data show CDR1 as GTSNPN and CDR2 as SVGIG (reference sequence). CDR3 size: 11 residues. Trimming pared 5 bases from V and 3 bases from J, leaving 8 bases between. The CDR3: CAWGGNYEQYF. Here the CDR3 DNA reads TGTGCCTGGGGGGGGAACTACGAGCAGTACTTC. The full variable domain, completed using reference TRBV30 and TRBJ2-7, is SQTIHQWPATLVQPVGSPLSLECTVEGTSNPNLYWYRQAAGRGLQLLFYSVGIGQISSEVPQNLSASRPQDRQFILSSKKLLLSDSGFYLCAWGGNYEQYFGPGTRLTVT.